This T cell receptor (beta chain) was found in a study of cytomegalovirus exposure and HLA in healthy donors. Study outcomes and limitations: TCR beta V segments were, for the most part, productive about 87% or about 30% of the time in an earlier analysis. CMV serostatus was the sole immune exposure information available. Apparent HLA restriction characterized most CMV-associated TCR beta chains in a later analysis. For TCR beta chains, V- and J-gene trimming was later linked to a missense DCLRE1C variant.

As concerns this clone: Its antigen is currently unknown.

PCR employed 60 Vbeta and 13 Jbeta primers. Clones were read by immunoSEQ multiplex PCR, and TCRdb kept only the in-frame ones, dropping some. This sample has 50,000 to 70,000 clones; approximately 80% occur once, and the top ten carry roughly 5.6%. The ends lost 7 bases at V and 10 bases at J; junction bases unmatched: 12. The V gene's germline CDR1 is LNHDA and CDR2 SQIVND (reference sequence). The CDR3 runs 14 residues. Source material: PBMCs. The chain couples TRBV19 to TRBJ2-1; 8 nucleotides agree with TRBD2. This clonotype originated in a male donor in good health and CMV-seronegative. The CDR3 loop reads CASNVRGGTGEQFF. CDR3 nucleotides: TGTGCCAGTAACGTCCGGGGGGGCACGGGGGAGCAGTTCTTC.